These T cell receptor beta chains were read from a single sample in a study of cytomegalovirus exposure and HLA in healthy donors. Repertoires were generated with immunoSEQ multiplex PCR, while TCRdb's copy carries only in-frame clones and drops some. This sample has about 110,000 clones, with roughly 90% found just once. Sequencing was done on a sample of PBMCs. Receptors were obtained from a woman between 18 and 30 years old in good health and CMV-seropositive. Each CDR3 is given with its conserved first and last residue. Fields, in order: D gene, V gene, J gene, clone size, CDR3 length, CDR3 DNA, CDR3 protein. D genes are given only for firm matches. A row's size may be missing; if present it is once, few, many or a size class.

D: -; V: TRBV11-2; J: TRBJ2-1; size: -; length: 14; DNA: TGTGCCAGCAGCTTAGACGGGTCGGACAATGAGCAGTTCTTC; CDR3: CASSLDGSDNEQFF
D: -; V: TRBV4-1; J: TRBJ1-2; size: -; length: 14; DNA: TGCGCCAGCAGCCAAACCGACAGTTACTATGGCTACACCTTC; CDR3: CASSQTDSYYGYTF
D: TRBD1; V: TRBV15; J: TRBJ2-5; size: -; length: 14; DNA: TGTGCCACCAGCCCACAGACAGGGTCCGAGACCCAGTACTTC; CDR3: CATSPQTGSETQYF
D: TRBD2; V: TRBV2; J: TRBJ2-3; size: -; length: 17; DNA: TGTGCCAGCAGGTGGACTAGCGGGGGGGCGGGCACAGATACGCAGTATTTT; CDR3: CASRWTSGGAGTDTQYF
D: TRBD1; V: TRBV11-2; J: TRBJ1-6; size: once; length: 16; DNA: TGTGCCAGCACATATGGTTGGGGACAGGGGAATTCACCCCTCCACTTT; CDR3: CASTYGWGQGNSPLHF
D: -; V: TRBV5-1; J: TRBJ1-3; size: -; length: 19; DNA: TGCGCCAGCAGCCCACTAGGAGGGGCAGCGAAACTCTCTGGAAACACCATATATTTT; CDR3: CASSPLGGAAKLSGNTIYF
D: TRBD2; V: TRBV2; J: TRBJ2-3; size: -; length: 15; DNA: TGTGCCAGCAGCGTCACTAGCGCCCACACAGATACGCAGTATTTT; CDR3: CASSVTSAHTDTQYF
D: TRBD2; V: TRBV6-1; J: TRBJ2-2; size: -; length: 18; DNA: TGTGCCAGCAGTGAATGGTTAGCGGGGGGGAACAACACCGGGGAGCTGTTTTTT; CDR3: CASSEWLAGGNNTGELFF
D: -; V: TRBV20-1; J: TRBJ2-3; size: -; length: 11; DNA: TGCAGTGCGAGACCAGTGGATACGCAGTATTTT; CDR3: CSARPVDTQYF
D: TRBD2; V: TRBV4-1; J: TRBJ2-7; size: -; length: 20; DNA: TGCGCCAGCAGCCAAGGAAGGCTGGGACTAGCAGCGAGCCGGAGCTACGAGCAGTACTTC; CDR3: CASSQGRLGLAASRSYEQYF
D: -; V: TRBV5-4; J: TRBJ1-1; size: once; length: 14; DNA: TGTGCCAGCAGCTTGGAAAGGGGAGGCACTGAAGCTTTCTTT; CDR3: CASSLERGGTEAFF
D: TRBD1; V: TRBV6-5; J: TRBJ2-3; size: -; length: 14; DNA: TGTGCCAGCAGTTACGAGGAAGTCCGGGACAGGAGGTATTTT; CDR3: CASSYEEVRDRRYF
D: TRBD1; V: TRBV5-6; J: TRBJ2-1; size: once; length: 15; DNA: TGTGCCAGCACCCACACCCGACAGGGCGGCAATGAGCAGTTCTTC; CDR3: CASTHTRQGGNEQFF
D: -; V: TRBV28; J: TRBJ1-5; size: -; length: 13; DNA: TGTGCCAGCAGACAAGGGGGAAATCAGCCCCAGCATTTT; CDR3: CASRQGGNQPQHF
D: TRBD1; V: TRBV28; J: TRBJ1-1; size: -; length: 13; DNA: TGTGCCAGCAGCCCGACAGGGATGACTGAAGCTTTCTTT; CDR3: CASSPTGMTEAFF
D: -; V: TRBV18; J: TRBJ2-5; size: -; length: 13; DNA: TGTGCCAGCTCACCGAGCGGCCAAGAGACCCAGTACTTC; CDR3: CASSPSGQETQYF
D: -; V: TRBV4-3; J: TRBJ1-1; size: -; length: 16; DNA: TGCGCCAGCAGCCAAGACGTGGTGACGGGGAACACTGAAGCTTTCTTT; CDR3: CASSQDVVTGNTEAFF
D: TRBD2; V: TRBV27; J: TRBJ2-5; size: -; length: 17; DNA: TGTGCCAGCAGTTTAAGGGGGGCTAGCGGGGTTGCGGAGACCCAGTACTTC; CDR3: CASSLRGASGVAETQYF
D: -; V: TRBV5-4; J: TRBJ1-2; size: -; length: 14; DNA: TGTGCCAGCAGCGACTCCAGGGGTAACTATGGCTACACCTTC; CDR3: CASSDSRGNYGYTF
D: TRBD1; V: TRBV25-1; J: TRBJ1-2; size: few; length: 15; DNA: TGTGCCAGCAGTGAATGGACAGGGACAAACTATGGCTACACCTTC; CDR3: CASSEWTGTNYGYTF
D: TRBD2; V: TRBV6-5; J: TRBJ2-3; size: -; length: 15; DNA: TGTGCCAGCAGACTAGCGGGGGGGAACACAGATACGCAGTATTTT; CDR3: CASRLAGGNTDTQYF
D: TRBD1; V: TRBV29-1; J: TRBJ1-2; size: -; length: 12; DNA: TGCAGCGTCGCCGGACAGGGGGGAGGCTACACCTTC; CDR3: CSVAGQGGGYTF
D: TRBD2; V: TRBV28; J: TRBJ2-5; size: -; length: 16; DNA: TGTGCCAGCATCCCCGTCGGGCTAGCGGGGGAAGAGACCCAGTACTTC; CDR3: CASIPVGLAGEETQYF
D: TRBD1; V: TRBV19; J: TRBJ1-2; size: -; length: 15; DNA: TGTGCCAGTAGTACCTCCAGGGGGCTATACTATGGCTACACCTTC; CDR3: CASSTSRGLYYGYTF
D: TRBD1; V: TRBV4-3; J: TRBJ2-1; size: few; length: 14; DNA: TGCGCCAGCAGCCAAGTGACAGGGCGGAATGAGCAGTTCTTC; CDR3: CASSQVTGRNEQFF
D: -; V: TRBV9; J: TRBJ2-5; size: once; length: 13; DNA: TGTGCCAGCAGCGAACAAGCCGGGGAGACCCAGTACTTC; CDR3: CASSEQAGETQYF
D: TRBD1; V: TRBV4-1; J: TRBJ2-7; size: -; length: 15; DNA: TGCGCCAGCAGCCGGGGACAGGGCAGCTCCTACGAGCAGTACTTC; CDR3: CASSRGQGSSYEQYF
D: -; V: TRBV4-1; J: TRBJ2-5; size: -; length: 15; DNA: TGCGCCAGCAGCCAAGAGAGAACAGGGCTGGAGACCCAGTACTTC; CDR3: CASSQERTGLETQYF
D: TRBD1; V: TRBV27; J: TRBJ2-7; size: -; length: 17; DNA: TGTGCCAGCAGTTTTTCCACCCCTTCGGGACAGGGAAGCGAGCAGTACTTC; CDR3: CASSFSTPSGQGSEQYF
D: TRBD1; V: TRBV6-6; J: TRBJ1-1; size: -; length: 15; DNA: TGTGCCAGCAGTTCTTGGGACAGGGAGAACACTGAAGCTTTCTTT; CDR3: CASSSWDRENTEAFF
D: TRBD1; V: TRBV28; J: TRBJ1-4; size: -; length: 15; DNA: TGTGCCAGCAGTAGGACAGGGCTCGGTAATGAAAAACTGTTTTTT; CDR3: CASSRTGLGNEKLFF
D: TRBD2; V: TRBV7-9; J: TRBJ2-5; size: -; length: 17; DNA: TGTGCCAGCAGCTTAGCAGGGACTAGCGGGGTTGGTGAGACCCAGTACTTC; CDR3: CASSLAGTSGVGETQYF
D: -; V: TRBV19; J: TRBJ2-3; size: -; length: 12; DNA: TGTGCCAGTAGTATGTGGGAGGATACGCAGTATTTT; CDR3: CASSMWEDTQYF
D: TRBD1; V: TRBV7-9; J: TRBJ1-1; size: -; length: 17; DNA: TGTGCCAGCAGCGCGCCTTTGGAGGGGGCAAAGAACACTGAAGCTTTCTTT; CDR3: CASSAPLEGAKNTEAFF
D: -; V: TRBV4-3; J: TRBJ2-3; size: -; length: 17; DNA: TGCGCCAGCAGCCAAGATAAGTCGGACTCGGGCACAGATACGCAGTATTTT; CDR3: CASSQDKSDSGTDTQYF
D: -; V: TRBV19; J: TRBJ2-5; size: -; length: 14; DNA: TGTGCCAGTAGTGCGGCTGAGTTACAAGAGACCCAGTACTTC; CDR3: CASSAAELQETQYF
D: TRBD1; V: TRBV19; J: TRBJ1-3; size: -; length: 15; DNA: TGTGCCAGTACTATGGGACAGGGACCTGGAAACACCATATATTTT; CDR3: CASTMGQGPGNTIYF
D: -; V: TRBV2; J: TRBJ1-3; size: few; length: 17; DNA: TGTGCCAGCAGTGAAGCGAGTCCAGGGATGATAGGAAACACCATATATTTT; CDR3: CASSEASPGMIGNTIYF
D: TRBD1; V: TRBV4-1; J: TRBJ2-7; size: -; length: 14; DNA: TGCGCCAGCAGCCAAGCCGGACAGGCCTACGAGCAGTACTTC; CDR3: CASSQAGQAYEQYF
D: -; V: TRBV4-3; J: TRBJ2-6; size: -; length: 17; DNA: TGCGCCAGCAGCCAAGAGGCCAGGACTCTCGGGGCCAACGTCCTGACTTTC; CDR3: CASSQEARTLGANVLTF
D: -; V: TRBV5-6; J: TRBJ1-4; size: -; length: 16; DNA: TGTGCCAGCAGCTTGGCTCCGGGGAGCGTTAATGAAAAACTGTTTTTT; CDR3: CASSLAPGSVNEKLFF
D: -; V: TRBV5-4; J: TRBJ1-6; size: -; length: 14; DNA: TGTGCCAGCAGCGATTTCTTCCGGGGTGCACCCCTCCACTTT; CDR3: CASSDFFRGAPLHF
D: -; V: TRBV2; J: TRBJ1-5; size: -; length: 12; DNA: TGTGCCAGCAGTGAAAGCGGGCAGCCCCAGCATTTT; CDR3: CASSESGQPQHF
D: -; V: TRBV5-1; J: TRBJ2-6; size: -; length: 16; DNA: TGCGCCAGCGGCCCTCAAGGGGCAGCTGGGGCCAACGTCCTGACTTTC; CDR3: CASGPQGAAGANVLTF
D: TRBD1; V: TRBV6-5; J: TRBJ2-3; size: -; length: 14; DNA: TGTGCCAGCAGTTACTCAGGGGGCCGGGATACGCAGTATTTT; CDR3: CASSYSGGRDTQYF
D: TRBD2; V: TRBV4-3; J: TRBJ2-1; size: -; length: 15; DNA: TGCGCCAGCAGCCAAATTAGCGGGGGGCCCATTGAGCAGTTCTTC; CDR3: CASSQISGGPIEQFF
D: -; V: TRBV2; J: TRBJ2-7; size: -; length: 13; DNA: TGTGCCAGCAACCCGGGACTCCATTACGAGCAGTACTTC; CDR3: CASNPGLHYEQYF
D: -; V: TRBV6-6; J: TRBJ1-5; size: once; length: 14; DNA: TGTGCCAGCAGTGAGTACCGCGGAAATCAGCCCCAGCATTTT; CDR3: CASSEYRGNQPQHF
D: TRBD1; V: TRBV7-2; J: TRBJ2-1; size: -; length: 16; DNA: TGTGCCAGCAGCTTAGTCCCCAGGGGGCTCAACAATGAGCAGTTCTTC; CDR3: CASSLVPRGLNNEQFF
D: -; V: TRBV9; J: TRBJ2-2; size: -; length: 16; DNA: TGTGCCAGCAGCTGGGGGCAGGGGACGAACACCGGGGAGCTGTTTTTT; CDR3: CASSWGQGTNTGELFF
D: -; V: TRBV7-9; J: TRBJ1-2; size: -; length: 14; DNA: TGTGCCAGCAGCTTAGTTGGCAGGGCGCATGGCTACACCTTC; CDR3: CASSLVGRAHGYTF
D: -; V: TRBV28; J: TRBJ2-7; size: -; length: 14; DNA: TGTGCCAGCAGTCCTAGGACATCAGCCTACGAGCAGTACTTC; CDR3: CASSPRTSAYEQYF
D: -; V: TRBV28; J: TRBJ1-1; size: -; length: 13; DNA: TGTGCCAGCAGTCTAAACAGGGACACTGAAGCTTTCTTT; CDR3: CASSLNRDTEAFF
D: TRBD1; V: TRBV6-5; J: TRBJ1-5; size: -; length: 14; DNA: TGTGCCAGCAGACCCGGACAGGACAATCAGCCCCAGCATTTT; CDR3: CASRPGQDNQPQHF
D: TRBD1; V: TRBV10-3; J: TRBJ1-2; size: -; length: 13; DNA: TGTGCCGGCGGCGGACAGGGAGCCGCCGGCTACACCTTC; CDR3: CAGGGQGAAGYTF
D: -; V: TRBV9; J: TRBJ2-5; size: -; length: 15; DNA: TGTGCCAGCAGCGTAGGAGGGCAAGGTCAAGAGACCCAGTACTTC; CDR3: CASSVGGQGQETQYF
D: TRBD1; V: TRBV15; J: TRBJ2-1; size: -; length: 16; DNA: TGTGCCACCAGCCGATCTAAGACAGGGGTTTACAATGAGCAGTTCTTC; CDR3: CATSRSKTGVYNEQFF
D: TRBD1; V: TRBV28; J: TRBJ2-1; size: -; length: 15; DNA: TGTGCCAGCAGTTCGACAGGGGCCGGATACAATGAGCAGTTCTTC; CDR3: CASSSTGAGYNEQFF
D: -; V: TRBV5-6; J: TRBJ1-1; size: -; length: 14; DNA: TGTGCCAGCAGCCCCCAGACTGGAGGCACTGAAGCTTTCTTT; CDR3: CASSPQTGGTEAFF
D: -; V: TRBV6-6; J: TRBJ2-1; size: -; length: 11; DNA: TGTGCCAGCAGTTACCGACAGGAGCAGTTCTTC; CDR3: CASSYRQEQFF